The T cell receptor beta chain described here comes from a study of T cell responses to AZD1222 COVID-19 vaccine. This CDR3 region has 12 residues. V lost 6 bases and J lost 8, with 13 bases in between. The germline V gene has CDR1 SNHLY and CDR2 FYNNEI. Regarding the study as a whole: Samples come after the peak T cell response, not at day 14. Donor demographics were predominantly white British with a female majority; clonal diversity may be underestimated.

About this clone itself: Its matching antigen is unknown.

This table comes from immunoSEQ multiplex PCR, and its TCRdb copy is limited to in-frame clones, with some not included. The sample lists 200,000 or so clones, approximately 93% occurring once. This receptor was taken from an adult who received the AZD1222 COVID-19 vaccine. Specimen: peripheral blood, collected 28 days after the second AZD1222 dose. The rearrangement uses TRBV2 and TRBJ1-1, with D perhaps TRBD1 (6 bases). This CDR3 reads CASRKGGLEAFF. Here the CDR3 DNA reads TGTGCCAGCAGAAAGGGGGGACTGGAAGCTTTCTTT.